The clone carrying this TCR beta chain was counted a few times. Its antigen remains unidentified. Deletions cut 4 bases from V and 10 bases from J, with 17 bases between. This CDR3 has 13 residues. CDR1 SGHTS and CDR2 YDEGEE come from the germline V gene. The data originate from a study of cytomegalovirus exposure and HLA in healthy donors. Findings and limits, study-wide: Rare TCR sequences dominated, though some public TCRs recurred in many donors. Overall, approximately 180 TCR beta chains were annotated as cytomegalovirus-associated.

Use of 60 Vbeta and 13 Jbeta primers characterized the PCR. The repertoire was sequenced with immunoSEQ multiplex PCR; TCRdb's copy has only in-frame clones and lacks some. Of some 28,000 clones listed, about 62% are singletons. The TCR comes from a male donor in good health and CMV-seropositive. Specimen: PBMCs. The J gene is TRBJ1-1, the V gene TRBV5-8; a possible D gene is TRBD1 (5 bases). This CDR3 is CASSDRGGYVAFF. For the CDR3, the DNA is TGTGCCAGCAGCGACCGGGGGGGGTATGTAGCTTTCTTT.